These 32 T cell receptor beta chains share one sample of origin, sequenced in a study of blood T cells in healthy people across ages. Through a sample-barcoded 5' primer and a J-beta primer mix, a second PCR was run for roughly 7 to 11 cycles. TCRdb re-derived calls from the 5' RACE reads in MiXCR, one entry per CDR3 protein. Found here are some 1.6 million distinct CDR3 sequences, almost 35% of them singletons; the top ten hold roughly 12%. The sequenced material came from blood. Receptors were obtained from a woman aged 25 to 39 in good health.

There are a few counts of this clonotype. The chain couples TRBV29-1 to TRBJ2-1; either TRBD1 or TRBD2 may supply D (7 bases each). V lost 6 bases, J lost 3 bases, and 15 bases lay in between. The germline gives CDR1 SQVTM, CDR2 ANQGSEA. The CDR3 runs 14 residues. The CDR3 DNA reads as TGCAGCGTCCCCAGGGGGGGGCTCTACAATGAGCAGTTCTTC. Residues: CSVPRGGLYNEQFF.

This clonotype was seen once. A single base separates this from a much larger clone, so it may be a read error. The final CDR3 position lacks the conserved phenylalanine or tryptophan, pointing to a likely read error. Written as DNA, the CDR3 is TGTGCCACCGGGACTAGCGGGGGGGCTGGAGAGACCCAGTACTCC. The encoded protein is CATGTSGGAGETQYS. The V and J genes are TRBV12-3 or TRBV12-4 and TRBJ2-5; 16 bases fit TRBD2. The CDR3 is 15 amino acids. After removal of 10 bases from V and 4 bases from J, the junction contained 6 bases not matched to a gene.

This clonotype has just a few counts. CDR3 loop: CASTPGGSSYNEQFF. CDR3 in DNA: TGTGCCAGCACTCCTGGGGGGAGCTCCTACAATGAGCAGTTCTTC. The J gene is TRBJ2-1, the V gene TRBV27; D perhaps matches TRBD2 (6 bases). Germline V gene data show CDR1 as MNHEY and CDR2 as SMNVEV (reference sequence). The CDR3 has 15 residues. Trimming left V 7 bases short and J 0 bases short, with 13 bases between.

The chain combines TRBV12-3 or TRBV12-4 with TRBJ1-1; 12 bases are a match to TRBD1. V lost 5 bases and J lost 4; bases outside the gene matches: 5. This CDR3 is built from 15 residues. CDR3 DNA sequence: TGTGCCAGCAGTCAAGGGACAGGGGGCGGCACTGAAGCTTTCTTT. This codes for CASSQGTGGGTEAFF.

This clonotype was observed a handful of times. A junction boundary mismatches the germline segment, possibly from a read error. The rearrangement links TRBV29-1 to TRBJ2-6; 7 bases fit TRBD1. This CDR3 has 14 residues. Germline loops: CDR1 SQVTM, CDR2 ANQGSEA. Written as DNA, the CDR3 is TGCAGCGTTAGACGTACAGAGGGGGCCAACGTCCGGACTTTC. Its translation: CSVRRTEGANVRTF.

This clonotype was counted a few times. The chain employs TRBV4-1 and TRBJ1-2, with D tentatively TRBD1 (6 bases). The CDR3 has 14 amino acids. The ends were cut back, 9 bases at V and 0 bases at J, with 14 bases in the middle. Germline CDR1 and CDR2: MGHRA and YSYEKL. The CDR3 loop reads CASWGLTSNYGYTF. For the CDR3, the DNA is TGCGCCAGTTGGGGGCTGACCTCTAACTATGGCTACACCTTC.

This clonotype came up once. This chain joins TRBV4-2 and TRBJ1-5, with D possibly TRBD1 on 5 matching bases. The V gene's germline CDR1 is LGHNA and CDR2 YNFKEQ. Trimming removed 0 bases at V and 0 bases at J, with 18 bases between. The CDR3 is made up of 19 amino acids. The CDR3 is CASSQDIMSGTVSNQPQHF. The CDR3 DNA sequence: TGTGCCAGCAGCCAAGACATAATGAGTGGGACTGTTAGCAATCAGCCCCAGCATTTT.

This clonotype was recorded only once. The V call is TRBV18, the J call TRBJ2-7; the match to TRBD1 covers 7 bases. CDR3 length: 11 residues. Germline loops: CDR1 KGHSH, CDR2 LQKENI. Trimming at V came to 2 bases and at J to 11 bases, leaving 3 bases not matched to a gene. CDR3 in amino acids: CASSPEGAKYF. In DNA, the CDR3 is TGTGCCAGCTCACCAGAGGGGGCGAAGTACTTC.

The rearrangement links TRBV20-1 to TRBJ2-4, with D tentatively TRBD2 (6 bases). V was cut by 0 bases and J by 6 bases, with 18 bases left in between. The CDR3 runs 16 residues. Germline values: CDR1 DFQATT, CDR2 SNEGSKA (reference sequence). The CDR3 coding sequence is TGCAGTGCTAGAGATCAGGAGGGTCAGATAGGAAACATTCAGTACTTC. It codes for CSARDQEGQIGNIQYF.

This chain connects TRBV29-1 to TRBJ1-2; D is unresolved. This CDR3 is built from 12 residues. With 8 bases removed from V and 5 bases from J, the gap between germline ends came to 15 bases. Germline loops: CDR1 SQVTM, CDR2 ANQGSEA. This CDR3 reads CSYWTLRYGYTF. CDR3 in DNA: TGCAGCTATTGGACCCTCCGGTATGGCTACACCTTC.

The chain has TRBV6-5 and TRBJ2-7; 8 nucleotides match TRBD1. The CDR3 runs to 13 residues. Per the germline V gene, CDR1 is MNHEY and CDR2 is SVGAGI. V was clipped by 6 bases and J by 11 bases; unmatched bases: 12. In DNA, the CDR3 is TGTGCCAGCAGCCGGGCAGGGGGCCTGGCGGAGTACTTC. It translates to CASSRAGGLAEYF.

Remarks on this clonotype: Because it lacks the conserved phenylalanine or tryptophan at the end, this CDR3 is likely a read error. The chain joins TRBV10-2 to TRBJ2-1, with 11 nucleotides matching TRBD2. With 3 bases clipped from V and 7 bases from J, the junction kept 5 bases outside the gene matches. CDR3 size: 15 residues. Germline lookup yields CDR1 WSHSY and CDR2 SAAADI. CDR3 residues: CASSDPSGRSNEQFV. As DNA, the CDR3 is TGCGCCAGCAGTGATCCTAGCGGGAGGTCAAATGAGCAGTTCGTC.

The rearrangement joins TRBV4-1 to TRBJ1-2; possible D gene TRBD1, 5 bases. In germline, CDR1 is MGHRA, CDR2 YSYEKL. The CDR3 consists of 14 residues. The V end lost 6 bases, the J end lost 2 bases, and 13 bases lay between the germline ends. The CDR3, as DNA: TGCGCCAGCAGGGGGATGCAGGGAAACTATGGCTACACCTTC. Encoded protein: CASRGMQGNYGYTF.

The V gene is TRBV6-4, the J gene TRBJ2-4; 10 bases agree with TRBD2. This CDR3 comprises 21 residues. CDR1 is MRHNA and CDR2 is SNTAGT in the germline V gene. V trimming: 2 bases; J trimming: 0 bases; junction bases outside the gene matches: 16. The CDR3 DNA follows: TGTGCCAGCAGTGACACGCCTACCGGACTAGCGGCTAAAATAGCCAAAAACATTCAGTACTTC. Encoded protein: CASSDTPTGLAAKIAKNIQYF.

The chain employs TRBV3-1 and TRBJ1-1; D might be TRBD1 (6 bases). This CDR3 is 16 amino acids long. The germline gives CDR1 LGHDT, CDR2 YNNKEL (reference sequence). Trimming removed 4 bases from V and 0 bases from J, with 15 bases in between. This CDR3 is CASSRGGGLMNTEAFF. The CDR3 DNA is TGTGCCAGCAGCCGTGGGGGGGGCTTAATGAACACTGAAGCTTTCTTT. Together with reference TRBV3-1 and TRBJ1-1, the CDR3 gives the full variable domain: DTAVSQTPKYLVTQMGNDKSIKCEQNLGHDTMYWYKQDSKKFLKIMFSYNNKELIINETVPNRFSPKSPDKAHLNLHINSLELGDSAVYFCASSRGGGLMNTEAFFGQGTRLTVV.

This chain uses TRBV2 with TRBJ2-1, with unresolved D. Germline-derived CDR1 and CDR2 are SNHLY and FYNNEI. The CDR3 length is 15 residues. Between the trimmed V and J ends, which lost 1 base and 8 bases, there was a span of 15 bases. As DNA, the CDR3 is TGTGCCAGCAGTGAAGGCCGGGCACGATTCGATGAGCAGTTCTTC. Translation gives CASSEGRARFDEQFF.

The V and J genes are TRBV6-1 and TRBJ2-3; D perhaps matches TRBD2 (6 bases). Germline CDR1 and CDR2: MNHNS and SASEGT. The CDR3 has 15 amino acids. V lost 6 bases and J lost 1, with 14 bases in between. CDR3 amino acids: CASRRERRGTDTQYF. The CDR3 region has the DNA TGTGCCAGCAGGAGGGAGAGGAGGGGCACAGATACGCAGTATTTT.

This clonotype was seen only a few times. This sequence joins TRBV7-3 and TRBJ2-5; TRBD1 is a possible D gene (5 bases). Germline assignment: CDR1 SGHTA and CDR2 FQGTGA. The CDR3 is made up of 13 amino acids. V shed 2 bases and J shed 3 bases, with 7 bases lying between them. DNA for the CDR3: TGTGCCAGCAGCTTAGTACAGGAAGAGACCCAGTACTTC. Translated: CASSLVQEETQYF.

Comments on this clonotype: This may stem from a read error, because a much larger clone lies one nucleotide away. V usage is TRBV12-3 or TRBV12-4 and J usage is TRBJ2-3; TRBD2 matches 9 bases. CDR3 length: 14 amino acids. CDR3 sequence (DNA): TGTGCCGGCAGTTCGAGCGGGGGGAAGGATACGCAGTATTTT. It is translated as CAGSSSGGKDTQYF.

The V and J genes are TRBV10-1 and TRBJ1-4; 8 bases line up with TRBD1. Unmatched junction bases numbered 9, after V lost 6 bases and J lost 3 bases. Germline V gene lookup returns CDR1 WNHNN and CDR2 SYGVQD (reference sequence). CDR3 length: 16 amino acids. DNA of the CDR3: TGCGCCAGCAGCTACGGACAGGGCCTAGCTAATGAAAAACTGTTTTTT. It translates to CASSYGQGLANEKLFF.

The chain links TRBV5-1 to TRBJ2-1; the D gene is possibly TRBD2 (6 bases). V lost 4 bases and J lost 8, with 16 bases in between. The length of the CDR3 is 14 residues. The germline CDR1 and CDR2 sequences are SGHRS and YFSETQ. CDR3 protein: CASSPRLVGDEQFF. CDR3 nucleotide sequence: TGCGCCAGCAGCCCAAGACTAGTGGGCGATGAGCAGTTCTTC.

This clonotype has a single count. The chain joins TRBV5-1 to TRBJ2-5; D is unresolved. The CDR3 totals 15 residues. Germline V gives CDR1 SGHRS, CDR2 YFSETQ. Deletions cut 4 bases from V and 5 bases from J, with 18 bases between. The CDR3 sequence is CASSPAAVMAETQYF. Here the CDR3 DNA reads TGCGCCAGCAGCCCGGCGGCGGTTATGGCGGAGACCCAGTACTTC.

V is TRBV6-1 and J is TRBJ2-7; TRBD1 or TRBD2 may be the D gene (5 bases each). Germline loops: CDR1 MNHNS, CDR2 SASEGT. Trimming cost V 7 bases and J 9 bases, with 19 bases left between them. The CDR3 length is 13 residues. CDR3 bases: TGTGCCAGCACTTGGGGACCCGACCCCGCGCAGTACTTC. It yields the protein CASTWGPDPAQYF.

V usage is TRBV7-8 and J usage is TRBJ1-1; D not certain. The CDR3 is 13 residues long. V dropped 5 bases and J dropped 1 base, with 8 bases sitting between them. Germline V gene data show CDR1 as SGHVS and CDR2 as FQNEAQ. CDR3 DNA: TGTGCCAGCAGCCAAATCAAGAACACTGAAGCTTTCTTT. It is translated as CASSQIKNTEAFF.

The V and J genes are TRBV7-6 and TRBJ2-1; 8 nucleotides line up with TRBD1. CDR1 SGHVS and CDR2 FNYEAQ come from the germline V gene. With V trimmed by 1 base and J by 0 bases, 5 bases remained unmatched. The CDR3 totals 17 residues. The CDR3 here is CASSLGAGGVSYNEQFF. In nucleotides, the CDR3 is TGTGCCAGCAGCTTAGGGGCAGGGGGCGTCTCCTACAATGAGCAGTTCTTC.

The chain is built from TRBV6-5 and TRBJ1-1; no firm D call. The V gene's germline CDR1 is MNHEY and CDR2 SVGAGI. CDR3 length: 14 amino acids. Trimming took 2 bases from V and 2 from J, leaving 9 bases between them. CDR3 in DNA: TGTGCCAGCAGTTACGGGCAGTCTAACACTGAAGCTTTCTTT. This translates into CASSYGQSNTEAFF.

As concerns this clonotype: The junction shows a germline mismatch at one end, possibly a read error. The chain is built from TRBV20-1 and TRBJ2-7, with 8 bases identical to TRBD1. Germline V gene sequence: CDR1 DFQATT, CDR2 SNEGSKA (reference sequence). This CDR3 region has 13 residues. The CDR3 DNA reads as TGCAGTACTAGTAAGGACAGGGTCTACGAGCAGTACTTC. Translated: CSTSKDRVYEQYF.

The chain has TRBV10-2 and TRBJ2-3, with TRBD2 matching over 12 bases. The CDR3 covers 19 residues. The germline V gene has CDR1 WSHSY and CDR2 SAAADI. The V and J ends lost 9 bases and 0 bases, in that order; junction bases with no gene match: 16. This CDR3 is CASKLAGGRTISSTDTQYF. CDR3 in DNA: TGCGCCAGTAAACTAGCGGGGGGCCGCACGATCTCTAGCACAGATACGCAGTATTTT.

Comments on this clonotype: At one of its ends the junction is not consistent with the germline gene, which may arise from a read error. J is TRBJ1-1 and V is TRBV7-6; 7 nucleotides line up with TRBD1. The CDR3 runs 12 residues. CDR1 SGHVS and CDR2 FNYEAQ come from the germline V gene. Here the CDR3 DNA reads TGTACCAGCAGCTTACAGGGGACTGAAGCTTTCTTT. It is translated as CTSSLQGTEAFF. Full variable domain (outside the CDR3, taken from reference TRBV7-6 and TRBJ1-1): GAGVSQSPRYKVTKRGQDVALRCDPISGHVSLYWYRQALGQGPEFLTYFNYEAQQDKSGLPNDRFSAERPEGSISTLTIQRTEQRDSAMYRCTSSLQGTEAFFGQGTRLTVV.

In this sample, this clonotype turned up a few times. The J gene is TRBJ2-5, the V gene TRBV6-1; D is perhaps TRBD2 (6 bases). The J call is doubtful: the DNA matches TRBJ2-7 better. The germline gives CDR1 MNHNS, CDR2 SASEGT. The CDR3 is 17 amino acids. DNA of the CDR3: TGTGCCAGCAGTGAAGCGGGGGGTCAATGGACCCTCTACGAGCAGTACTTC. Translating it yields CASSEAGGQWTLYEQYF.

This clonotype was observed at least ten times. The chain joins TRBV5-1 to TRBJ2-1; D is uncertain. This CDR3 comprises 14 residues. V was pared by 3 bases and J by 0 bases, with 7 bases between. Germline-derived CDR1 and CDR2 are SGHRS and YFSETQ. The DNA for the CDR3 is TGCGCCAGCAGCTACGGCAGCTCCTACAATGAGCAGTTCTTC. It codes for CASSYGSSYNEQFF.

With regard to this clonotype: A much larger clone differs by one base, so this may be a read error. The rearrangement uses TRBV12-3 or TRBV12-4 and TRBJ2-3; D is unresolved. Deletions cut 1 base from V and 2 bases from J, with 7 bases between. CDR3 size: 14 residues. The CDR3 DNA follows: TGTGCCAGCAGTTTAGTTGTGGACACAGATACGCAGTATTTT. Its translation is CASSLVVDTDTQYF.